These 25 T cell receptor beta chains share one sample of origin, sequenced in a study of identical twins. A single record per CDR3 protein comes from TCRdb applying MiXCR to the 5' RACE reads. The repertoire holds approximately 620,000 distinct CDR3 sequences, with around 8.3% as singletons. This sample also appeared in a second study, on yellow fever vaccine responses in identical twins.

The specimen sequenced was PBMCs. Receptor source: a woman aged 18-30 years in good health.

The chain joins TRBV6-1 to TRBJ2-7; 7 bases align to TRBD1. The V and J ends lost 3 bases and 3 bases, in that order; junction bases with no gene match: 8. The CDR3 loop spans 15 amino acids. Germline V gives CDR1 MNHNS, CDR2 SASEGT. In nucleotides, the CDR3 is TGTGCCAGCAGTGATGAGAGACAGGGAATCTACGAGCAGTACTTC. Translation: CASSDERQGIYEQYF.

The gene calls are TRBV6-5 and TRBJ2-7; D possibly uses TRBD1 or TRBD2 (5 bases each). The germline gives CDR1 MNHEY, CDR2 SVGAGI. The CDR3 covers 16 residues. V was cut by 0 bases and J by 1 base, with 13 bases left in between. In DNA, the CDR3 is TGTGCCAGCAGTTACTCCGCCCGGGACCGATCCTACGAGCAGTACTTC. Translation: CASSYSARDRSYEQYF.

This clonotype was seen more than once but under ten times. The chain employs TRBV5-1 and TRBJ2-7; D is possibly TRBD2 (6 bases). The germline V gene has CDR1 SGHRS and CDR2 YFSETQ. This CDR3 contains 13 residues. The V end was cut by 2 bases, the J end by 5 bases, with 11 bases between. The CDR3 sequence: CASSFRLEHEQYF. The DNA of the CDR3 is TGCGCCAGCAGCTTTAGACTAGAACACGAGCAGTACTTC.

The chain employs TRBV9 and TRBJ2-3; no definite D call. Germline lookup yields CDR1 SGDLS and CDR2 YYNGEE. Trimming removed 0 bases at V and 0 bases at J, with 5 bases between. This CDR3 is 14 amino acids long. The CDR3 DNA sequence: TGTGCCAGCAGCGTAGTCAGAAGCACAGATACGCAGTATTTT. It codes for CASSVVRSTDTQYF.

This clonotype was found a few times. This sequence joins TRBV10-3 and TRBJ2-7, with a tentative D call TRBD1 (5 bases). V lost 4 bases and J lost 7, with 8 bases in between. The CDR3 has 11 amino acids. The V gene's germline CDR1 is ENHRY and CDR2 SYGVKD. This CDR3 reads CAISAHREQYF. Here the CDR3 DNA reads TGTGCCATCAGTGCTCACAGGGAGCAGTACTTC.

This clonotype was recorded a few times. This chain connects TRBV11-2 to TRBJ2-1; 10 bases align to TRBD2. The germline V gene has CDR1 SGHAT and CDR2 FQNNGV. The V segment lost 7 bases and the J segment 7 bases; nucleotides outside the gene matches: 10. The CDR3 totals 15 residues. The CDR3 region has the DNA TGTGCCAGCACCCATGGACTAGCGGACGCTAATGAGCAGTTCTTC. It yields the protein CASTHGLADANEQFF. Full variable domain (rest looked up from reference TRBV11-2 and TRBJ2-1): EAGVAQSPRYKIIEKRQSVAFWCNPISGHATLYWYQQILGQGPKLLIQFQNNGVVDDSQLPKDRFSAERLKGVDSTLKIQPAKLEDSAVYLCASTHGLADANEQFFGPGTRLTVL.

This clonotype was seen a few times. The CDR3 coding sequence is TGTGCCTCCAGGACAGGGGGCGACTATGGCTACACCTTC. It encodes CASRTGGDYGYTF. The chain carries TRBV10-3 and TRBJ1-2; TRBD1 aligns across 11 bases. V trimming: 11 bases; J trimming: 3 bases; junction bases outside the gene matches: 5. The germline V gene encodes CDR1 ENHRY and CDR2 SYGVKD. CDR3 length equals 13 residues.

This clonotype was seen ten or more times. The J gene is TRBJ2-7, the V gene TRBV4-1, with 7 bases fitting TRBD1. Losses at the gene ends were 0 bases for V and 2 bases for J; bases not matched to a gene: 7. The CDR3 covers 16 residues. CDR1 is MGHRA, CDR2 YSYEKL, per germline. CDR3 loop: CASSQERRTGAYEQYF. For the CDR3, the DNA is TGCGCCAGCAGCCAAGAGCGTCGTACAGGGGCCTACGAGCAGTACTTC.

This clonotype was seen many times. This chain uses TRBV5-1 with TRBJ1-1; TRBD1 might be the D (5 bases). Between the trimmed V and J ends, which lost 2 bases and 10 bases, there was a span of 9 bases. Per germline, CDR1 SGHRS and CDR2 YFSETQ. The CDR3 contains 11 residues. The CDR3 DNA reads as TGCGCCAGCAGCTTTGGGGACCGAGCTTTCTTT. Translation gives CASSFGDRAFF.

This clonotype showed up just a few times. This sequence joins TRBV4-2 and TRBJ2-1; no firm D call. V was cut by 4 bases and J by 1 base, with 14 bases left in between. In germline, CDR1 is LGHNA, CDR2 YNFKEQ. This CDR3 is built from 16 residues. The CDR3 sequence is CASSPPSVGSYNEQFF. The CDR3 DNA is TGTGCCAGCAGCCCCCCGTCTGTTGGGTCCTACAATGAGCAGTTCTTC.

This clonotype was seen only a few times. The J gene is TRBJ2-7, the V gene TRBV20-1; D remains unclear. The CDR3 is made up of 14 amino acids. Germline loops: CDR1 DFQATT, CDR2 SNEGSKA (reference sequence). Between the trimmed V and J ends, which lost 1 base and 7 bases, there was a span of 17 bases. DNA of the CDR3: TGCAGTGCTAGAGTGGTGGTCTCGGGCATTGAGCAGTACTTC. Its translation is CSARVVVSGIEQYF.

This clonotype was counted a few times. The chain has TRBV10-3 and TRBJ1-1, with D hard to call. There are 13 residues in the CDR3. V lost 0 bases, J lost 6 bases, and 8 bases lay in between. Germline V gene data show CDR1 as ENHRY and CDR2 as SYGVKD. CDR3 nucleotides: TGTGCCATCAGTGAGTCGCCGCCCGCTGAAGCTTTCTTT. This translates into CAISESPPAEAFF.

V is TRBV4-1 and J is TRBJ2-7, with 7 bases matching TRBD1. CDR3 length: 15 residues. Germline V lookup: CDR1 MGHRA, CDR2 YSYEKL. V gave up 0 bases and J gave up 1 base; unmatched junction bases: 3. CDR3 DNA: TGCGCCAGCAGCCAAGATAAGGGGGCGTCCTACGAGCAGTACTTC. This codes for CASSQDKGASYEQYF.

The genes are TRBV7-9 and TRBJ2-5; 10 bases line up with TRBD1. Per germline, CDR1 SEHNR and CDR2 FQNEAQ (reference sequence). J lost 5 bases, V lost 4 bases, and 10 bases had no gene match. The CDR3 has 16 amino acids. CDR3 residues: CASSYLDRGFRETQYF. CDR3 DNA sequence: TGTGCCAGCAGCTACCTGGACAGGGGGTTCCGGGAGACCCAGTACTTC.

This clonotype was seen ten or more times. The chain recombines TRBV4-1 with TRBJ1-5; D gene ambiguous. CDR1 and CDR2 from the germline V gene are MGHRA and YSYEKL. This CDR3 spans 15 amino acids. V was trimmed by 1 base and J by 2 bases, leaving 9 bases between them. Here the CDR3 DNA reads TGCGCCAGCAGCCAAGTTTGGGGTGGCAATCAGCCCCAGCATTTT. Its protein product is CASSQVWGGNQPQHF.

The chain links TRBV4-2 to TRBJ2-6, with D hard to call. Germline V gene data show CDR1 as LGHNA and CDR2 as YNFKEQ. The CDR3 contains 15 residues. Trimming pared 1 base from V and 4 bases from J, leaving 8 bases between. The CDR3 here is CASSQGVGGANVLTF. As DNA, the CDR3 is TGTGCCAGCAGCCAAGGGGTAGGGGGGGCCAACGTCCTGACTTTC.

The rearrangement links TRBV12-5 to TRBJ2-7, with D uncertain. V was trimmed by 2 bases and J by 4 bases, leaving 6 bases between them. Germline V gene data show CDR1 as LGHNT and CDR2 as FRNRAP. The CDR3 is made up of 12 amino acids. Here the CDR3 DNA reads TGTGCTAGTGGTTTGACAGCATACGAGCAGTACTTC. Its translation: CASGLTAYEQYF. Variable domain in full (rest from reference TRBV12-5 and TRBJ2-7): DARVTQTPRHKVTEMGQEVTMRCQPILGHNTVFWYRQTMMQGLELLAYFRNRAPLDDSGMPKDRFSAEMPDATLATLKIQPSEPRDSAVYFCASGLTAYEQYFGPGTRLTVT.

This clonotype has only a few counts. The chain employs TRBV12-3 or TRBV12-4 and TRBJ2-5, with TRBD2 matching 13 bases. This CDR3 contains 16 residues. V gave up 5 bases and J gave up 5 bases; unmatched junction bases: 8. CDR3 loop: CASSPGLAGAVETQYF. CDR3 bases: TGTGCCAGCAGTCCCGGACTAGCGGGAGCAGTTGAGACCCAGTACTTC.

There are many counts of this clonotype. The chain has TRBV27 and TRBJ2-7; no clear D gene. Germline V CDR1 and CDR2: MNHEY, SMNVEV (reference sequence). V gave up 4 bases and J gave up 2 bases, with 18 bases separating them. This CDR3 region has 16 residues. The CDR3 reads CASSSNPLGLTYEQYF. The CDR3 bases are TGTGCCAGCAGTTCCAACCCGCTGGGTTTGACCTACGAGCAGTACTTC.

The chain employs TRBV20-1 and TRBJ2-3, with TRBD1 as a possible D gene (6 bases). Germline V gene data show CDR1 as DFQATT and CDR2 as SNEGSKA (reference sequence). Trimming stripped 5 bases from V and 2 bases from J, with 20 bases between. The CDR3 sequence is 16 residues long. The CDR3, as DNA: TGCAGTGCTTCTATTAGTGGGGGCGATCTCACAGATACGCAGTATTTT. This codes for CSASISGGDLTDTQYF.

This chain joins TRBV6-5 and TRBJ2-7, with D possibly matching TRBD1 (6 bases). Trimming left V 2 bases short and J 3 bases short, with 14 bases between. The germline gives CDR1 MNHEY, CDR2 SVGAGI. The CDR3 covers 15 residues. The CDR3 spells CASSYATGLDYEQYF. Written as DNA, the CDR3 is TGTGCCAGCAGTTACGCGACAGGTCTAGACTACGAGCAGTACTTC.

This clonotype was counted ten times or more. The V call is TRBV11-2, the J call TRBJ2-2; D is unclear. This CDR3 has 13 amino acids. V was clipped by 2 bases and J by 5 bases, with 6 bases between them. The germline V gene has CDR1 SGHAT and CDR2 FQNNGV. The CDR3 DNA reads TGTGCCAGCAGCTTATTTACAACCGGGGAGCTGTTTTTT. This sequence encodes CASSLFTTGELFF. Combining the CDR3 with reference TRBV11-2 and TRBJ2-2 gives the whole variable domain EAGVAQSPRYKIIEKRQSVAFWCNPISGHATLYWYQQILGQGPKLLIQFQNNGVVDDSQLPKDRFSAERLKGVDSTLKIQPAKLEDSAVYLCASSLFTTGELFFGEGSRLTVL.

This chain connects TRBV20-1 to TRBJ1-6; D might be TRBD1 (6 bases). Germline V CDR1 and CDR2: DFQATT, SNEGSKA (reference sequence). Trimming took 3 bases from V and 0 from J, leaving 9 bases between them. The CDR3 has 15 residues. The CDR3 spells CSARRGSSYNSPLHF. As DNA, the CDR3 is TGCAGTGCTAGGAGGGGGAGCTCCTATAATTCACCCCTCCACTTT.

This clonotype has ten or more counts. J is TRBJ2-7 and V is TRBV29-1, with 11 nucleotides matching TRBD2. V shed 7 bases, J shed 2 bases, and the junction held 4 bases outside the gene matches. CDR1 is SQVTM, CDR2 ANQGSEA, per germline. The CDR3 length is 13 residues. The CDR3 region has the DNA TGCAGCGGACTAGCGGGATCAACCTACGAGCAGTACTTC. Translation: CSGLAGSTYEQYF.

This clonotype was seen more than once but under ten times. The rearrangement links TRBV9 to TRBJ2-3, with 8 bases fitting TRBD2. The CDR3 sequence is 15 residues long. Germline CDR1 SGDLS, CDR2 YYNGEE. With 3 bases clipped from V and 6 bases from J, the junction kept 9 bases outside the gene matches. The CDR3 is CASSGGLEVGDTQYF. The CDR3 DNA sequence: TGTGCCAGCAGCGGGGGACTAGAGGTCGGGGATACGCAGTATTTT.